This paragraph covers one TCR beta chain sequence. No antigen is known for it. This was a deep-level run. Libraries were prepared by immunoSEQ multiplex PCR; TCRdb keeps only in-frame clonotypes and omits some of them. Among some 2,100,000 clones, approximately 94% were seen once, and the ten largest hold around 1.7%. Cells designated naive CD8 were CD45RO-negative and were positively selected for CCR7, with terminally differentiated effector memory CD45RA+ cells excluded. Healthy and HIV-negative, the adult donors had no recent acute infections or vaccinations. This specimen belongs to a study of shared clonotypes between healthy human individuals. Study findings and constraints: At large depth, rarefaction still showed sorted-subset sequencing to be incomplete. It was only blood that was sampled, and tissue repertoires likely differ.

Sequenced input: naive CD8+ T cells from PBMCs. The receptor was derived from a man between 18 and 35 years old in good health. Some clones in this sample may be carry-over from other donors' samples.

CDR3 protein: CASSQEGEGLKNIQYF. CDR3 bases: TGTGCCAGCAGCCAAGAGGGGGAAGGCCTCAAAAACATTCAGTACTTC. V is TRBV14 and J is TRBJ2-4; either TRBD1 or TRBD2 may supply D (5 bases each). The germline CDR1 and CDR2 sequences are SGHDN and FVKESK. The CDR3 extends over 16 amino acids. V lost 0 bases to trimming and J lost 3 bases, with 12 bases between them.